Each of the 20 T cell receptor beta chains below was sequenced from the same sample in a study of OX40 agonist ivuxolimab in advanced cancers. Sequencing used immunoSEQ multiplex PCR; TCRdb keeps in-frame clones, though not all of them. The sample consists of 25,000 to 35,000 clones, 84% of them appearing once. Source: CD4+ or CD8+ T cells sorted from blood, taken in a trial of the OX40 agonist ivuxolimab. These TCRs come from an adult with an advanced solid tumor such as melanoma, head and neck, liver or kidney cancer.

The V gene is TRBV27, the J gene TRBJ2-7, with 7 positions matching TRBD1. The length of the CDR3 is 16 residues. V lost 5 bases and J lost 0; bases outside the gene matches: 10. Germline CDR1 and CDR2: MNHEY and SMNVEV (reference sequence). This CDR3 is CASSILGDSVSYEQYF. The CDR3 DNA reads TGTGCCAGCAGTATCCTGGGGGACAGCGTCTCCTACGAGCAGTACTTC.

The V and J genes are TRBV11-3 and TRBJ2-7; a weak D match, TRBD2 (6 bases). Trimming stripped 1 base from V and 2 bases from J, with 9 bases between. Germline lookup yields CDR1 SGHNT and CDR2 YENEEA. This CDR3 is built from 14 residues. The CDR3 reads CASSLGSGPYEQYF. The CDR3 coding sequence is TGTGCCAGCAGCTTAGGTAGCGGTCCCTACGAGCAGTACTTC. Together with reference TRBV11-3 and TRBJ2-7, the CDR3 gives the full variable domain: EAGVVQSPRYKIIEKKQPVAFWCNPISGHNTLYWYLQNLGQGPELLIRYENEEAVDDSQLPKDRFSAERLKGVDSTLKIQPAELGDSAVYLCASSLGSGPYEQYFGPGTRLTVT.

The chain couples TRBV4-1 to TRBJ1-1; 10 bases align to TRBD1. V lost 3 bases, J lost 4 bases, and 2 bases stayed unmatched. The CDR3 length is 14 residues. Per germline, CDR1 MGHRA and CDR2 YSYEKL. CDR3 in DNA: TGCGCCAGCAGCCAGGGACAGGGGTTCACTGAAGCTTTCTTT. This encodes CASSQGQGFTEAFF.

In its sample, this clone was seen a few times. The chain carries TRBV19 and TRBJ2-1, with D maybe TRBD1 (6 bases). Trimming stripped 9 bases from V and 2 bases from J, with 17 bases between. Germline V gives CDR1 LNHDA, CDR2 SQIVND (reference sequence). This CDR3 has 15 amino acids. The CDR3 protein is CASRTVFGTYNEQFF. The CDR3 region has the DNA TGTGCCAGCCGGACAGTGTTCGGGACCTACAATGAGCAGTTCTTC.

The chain recombines TRBV6-5 with TRBJ1-1, with D unclear. Between the trimmed V and J ends, which lost 2 bases and 0 bases, there was a span of 7 bases. Per the germline V gene, CDR1 is MNHEY and CDR2 is SVGAGI. The CDR3 is 14 residues long. The CDR3: CASSYGLMNTEAFF. The CDR3 DNA reads TGTGCCAGCAGTTACGGACTGATGAACACTGAAGCTTTCTTT.

J is TRBJ1-4 and V is TRBV5-4; D uncertain. V dropped 1 base and J dropped 5 bases, with 0 bases sitting between them. Germline V gives CDR1 SGHNT, CDR2 YYREEE (reference sequence). The CDR3 sequence is 11 residues long. The CDR3 DNA reads as TGTGCCAGCAGCTTGAATGAAAAACTGTTTTTT. It encodes CASSLNEKLFF.

The V gene is TRBV2, the J gene TRBJ1-5, with D tentatively TRBD1 (5 bases). Germline CDR1 SNHLY, CDR2 FYNNEI. This CDR3 spans 15 amino acids. Trimming removed 2 bases from V and 3 bases from J, with 11 bases in between. CDR3 DNA: TGTGCCAGCAGTGAATCGGGGCTGCCCAATCAGCCCCAGCATTTT. It yields the protein CASSESGLPNQPQHF.

The V gene is TRBV4-3, the J gene TRBJ1-2; TRBD1 aligns across 8 bases. The CDR3 is 16 residues long. V was clipped by 0 bases and J by 7 bases; unmatched bases: 10. Germline CDR1 and CDR2: LGHNA and YSLEER. The CDR3 is CASSQDAMTGAGGYTF. The CDR3 bases are TGCGCCAGCAGCCAAGATGCCATGACAGGGGCGGGTGGCTACACCTTC.

V is TRBV6-5 and J is TRBJ1-2, with D possibly being TRBD1 (5 bases). The CDR3 has 15 amino acids. Trimming cost V 0 bases and J 4 bases, with 12 bases left between them. Germline V CDR1 and CDR2: MNHEY, SVGAGI. Here the CDR3 DNA reads TGTGCCAGCAGTTACTCGACGGGGCCCCCCTATGGCTACACCTTC. Translating it yields CASSYSTGPPYGYTF.

The chain joins TRBV6-5 to TRBJ2-7; TRBD1 aligns across 10 bases. V lost 4 bases to trimming and J lost 4 bases; unmatched junction nucleotides: 4. The CDR3 totals 14 residues. Germline CDR1 is MNHEY and CDR2 is SVGAGI. CDR3 coding DNA: TGTGCCAGCAGTTTGGGACAGGGGTTTTACGAGCAGTACTTC. This gives the protein CASSLGQGFYEQYF.

The rearrangement links TRBV7-9 to TRBJ1-2; 7 bases line up with TRBD1. CDR1 is SEHNR, CDR2 FQNEAQ, per germline (reference sequence). Losses at the gene ends were 5 bases for V and 5 bases for J; bases not matched to a gene: 14. CDR3 size: 16 residues. Written as DNA, the CDR3 is TGTGCCAGCAGCATCTCCACAGGGGAGAGAATTTATGGCTACACCTTC. Encoded protein: CASSISTGERIYGYTF. The entire variable domain, with the rest obtained from reference TRBV7-9 and TRBJ1-2, is as follows: DTGVSQNPRHKITKRGQNVTFRCDPISEHNRLYWYRQTLGQGPEFLTYFQNEAQLEKSRLLSDRFSAERPKGSFSTLEIQRTEQGDSAMYLCASSISTGERIYGYTFGSGTRLTVV.

The J gene is TRBJ2-1, the V gene TRBV29-1; no clear D. The germline V gene has CDR1 SQVTM and CDR2 ANQGSEA. Trimming took 4 bases from V and 5 from J, leaving 6 bases between them. The CDR3 loop spans 11 amino acids. CDR3 sequence: CSVGSNNEQFF. The CDR3 coding sequence is TGCAGCGTTGGCAGCAACAATGAGCAGTTCTTC.

This chain connects TRBV9 to TRBJ2-1; 8 nucleotides agree with TRBD1. V was clipped by 4 bases and J by 8 bases; unmatched bases: 8. Germline CDR1 reads SGDLS; CDR2 reads YYNGEE. CDR3 length: 14 residues. The CDR3 coding sequence is TGTGCCAGCAGCCCCGGACAGGGAAAAGATGAGCAGTTCTTC. As protein: CASSPGQGKDEQFF.

This clone has just a few counts. The chain recombines TRBV2 with TRBJ1-2; D call uncertain. Germline-derived CDR1 and CDR2 are SNHLY and FYNNEI. V was trimmed by 8 bases and J by 7 bases, leaving 11 bases between them. This CDR3 region has 11 residues. CDR3 in amino acids: CASRFGGGYTF. CDR3 sequence (DNA): TGTGCCAGCCGATTCGGAGGTGGCTACACCTTC.

The chain recombines TRBV5-1 with TRBJ1-5; no reliable D call. V lost 4 bases to trimming and J lost 2 bases, with 10 bases between them. The CDR3 covers 14 residues. From germline, CDR1 is SGHRS and CDR2 YFSETQ. CDR3 in amino acids: CASSPVPGNQPQHF. DNA of the CDR3: TGCGCCAGCAGCCCGGTTCCCGGCAATCAGCCCCAGCATTTT.

This sequence joins TRBV29-1 and TRBJ2-1, with a possible D match to TRBD2 (6 bases). The germline V gene encodes CDR1 SQVTM and CDR2 ANQGSEA. CDR3 size: 15 residues. Trimming removed 7 bases at V and 0 bases at J, with 16 bases between. The CDR3 bases are TGCAGCGCATCCGGGGGAAAGGACTCCTACAATGAGCAGTTCTTC. It yields the protein CSASGGKDSYNEQFF.

The gene calls are TRBV19 and TRBJ1-1, with unresolved D. The germline gives CDR1 LNHDA, CDR2 SQIVND (reference sequence). Deletions cut 6 bases from V and 5 bases from J, with 13 bases between. CDR3 length equals 13 residues. The CDR3 region is CASSIAVVTEAFF. The CDR3 coding sequence is TGTGCCAGTAGCATCGCAGTAGTAACTGAAGCTTTCTTT.

The J gene is TRBJ2-7, the V gene TRBV7-7, with 8 bases matching TRBD1. Germline trimming cut 4 bases from V and 1 base from J; bases unmatched to any gene: 3. CDR3 length equals 14 residues. Germline V lookup: CDR1 SSHAT, CDR2 FNYEAQ (reference sequence). CDR3 sequence reads: CASSSGTGSYEQYF. CDR3 coding DNA: TGTGCCAGCAGCTCCGGGACAGGATCCTACGAGCAGTACTTC.

The V and J genes are TRBV28 and TRBJ1-5; 8 bases align to TRBD1. Per the germline V gene, CDR1 is MDHEN and CDR2 is SYDVKM. There are 13 residues in the CDR3. The V gene end was trimmed by 8 bases and the J gene end by 1 base; junction bases not matched to a gene: 1. Here the CDR3 DNA reads TGTGCCAGCCGACAGGGGAGCAATCAGCCCCAGCATTTT. Translation gives CASRQGSNQPQHF.

This chain connects TRBV11-3 to TRBJ2-7; D possibly corresponds to TRBD1 (5 bases). Between the trimmed V and J ends, which lost 1 base and 3 bases, there was a span of 13 bases. Germline CDR1 reads SGHNT; CDR2 reads YENEEA. This CDR3 comprises 15 residues. This CDR3 reads CASSLGGGSDYEQYF. CDR3 nucleotide sequence: TGTGCCAGCAGCTTAGGGGGCGGCAGTGACTACGAGCAGTACTTC.